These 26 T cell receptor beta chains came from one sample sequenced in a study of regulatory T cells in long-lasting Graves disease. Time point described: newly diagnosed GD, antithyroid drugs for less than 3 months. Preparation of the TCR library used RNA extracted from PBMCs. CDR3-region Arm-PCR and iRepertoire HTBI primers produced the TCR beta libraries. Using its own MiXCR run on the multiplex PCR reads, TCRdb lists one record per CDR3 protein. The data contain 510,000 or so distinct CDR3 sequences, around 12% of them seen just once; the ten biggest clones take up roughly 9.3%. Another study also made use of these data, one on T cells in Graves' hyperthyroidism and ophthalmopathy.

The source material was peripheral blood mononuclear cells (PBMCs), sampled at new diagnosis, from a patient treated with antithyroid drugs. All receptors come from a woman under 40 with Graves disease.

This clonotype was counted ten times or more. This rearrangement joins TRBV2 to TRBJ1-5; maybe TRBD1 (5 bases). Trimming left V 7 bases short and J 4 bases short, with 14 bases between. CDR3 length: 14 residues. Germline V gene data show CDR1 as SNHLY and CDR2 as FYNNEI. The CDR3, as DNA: TGTGCCAGCACCGGGAGGGACGGGAATCAGCCCCAGCATTTT. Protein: CASTGRDGNQPQHF.

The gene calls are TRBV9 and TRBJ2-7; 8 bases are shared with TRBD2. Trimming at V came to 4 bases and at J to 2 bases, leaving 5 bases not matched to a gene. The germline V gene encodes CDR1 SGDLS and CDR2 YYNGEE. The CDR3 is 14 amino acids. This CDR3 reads CASSLTSAPYEQYF. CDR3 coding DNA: TGTGCCAGCAGCCTGACTAGCGCGCCCTACGAGCAGTACTTC.

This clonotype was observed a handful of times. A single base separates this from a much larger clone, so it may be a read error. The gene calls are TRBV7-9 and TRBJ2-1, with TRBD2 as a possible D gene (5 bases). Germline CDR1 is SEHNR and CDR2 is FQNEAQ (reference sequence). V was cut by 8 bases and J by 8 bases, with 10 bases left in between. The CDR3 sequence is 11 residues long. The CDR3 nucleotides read TGTGCCAGCGGGAGCAACCATGAGCAGTTCTTC. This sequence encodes CASGSNHEQFF.

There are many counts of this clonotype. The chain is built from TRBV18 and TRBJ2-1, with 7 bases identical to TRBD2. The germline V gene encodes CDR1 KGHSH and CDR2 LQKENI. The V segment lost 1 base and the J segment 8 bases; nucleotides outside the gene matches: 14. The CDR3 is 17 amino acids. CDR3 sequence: CASSPRGGRQGSDEQFF. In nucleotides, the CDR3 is TGTGCCAGCTCACCACGCGGGGGACGCCAGGGCTCAGATGAGCAGTTCTTC. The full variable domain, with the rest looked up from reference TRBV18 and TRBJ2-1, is NAGVMQNPRHLVRRRGQEARLRCSPMKGHSHVYWYRQLPEEGLKFMVYLQKENIIDESGMPKERFSAEFPKEGPSILRIQQVVRGDSAAYFCASSPRGGRQGSDEQFFGPGTRLTVL.

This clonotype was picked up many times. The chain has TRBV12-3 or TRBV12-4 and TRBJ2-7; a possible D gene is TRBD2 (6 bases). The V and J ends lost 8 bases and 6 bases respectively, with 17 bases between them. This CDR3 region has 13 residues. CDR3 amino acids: CASGAGGLAEQYF. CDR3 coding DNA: TGTGCCAGCGGGGCCGGGGGATTGGCCGAGCAGTACTTC.

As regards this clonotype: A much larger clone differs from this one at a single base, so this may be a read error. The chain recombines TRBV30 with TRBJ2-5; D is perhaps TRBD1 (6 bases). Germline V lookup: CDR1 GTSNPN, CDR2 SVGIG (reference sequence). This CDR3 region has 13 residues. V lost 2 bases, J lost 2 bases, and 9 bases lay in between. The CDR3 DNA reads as TGTGCCTGGAGTTCGACAGGTCAAGAGACCCAGTACTTC. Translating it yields CAWSSTGQETQYF.

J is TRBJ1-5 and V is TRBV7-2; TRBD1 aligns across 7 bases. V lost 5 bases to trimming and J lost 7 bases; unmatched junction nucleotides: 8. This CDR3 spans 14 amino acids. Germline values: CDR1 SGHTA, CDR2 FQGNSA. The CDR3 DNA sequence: TGTGCCAGCAGCCCTGACAGGGCTTTACAGCCCCAGCATTTT. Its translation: CASSPDRALQPQHF.

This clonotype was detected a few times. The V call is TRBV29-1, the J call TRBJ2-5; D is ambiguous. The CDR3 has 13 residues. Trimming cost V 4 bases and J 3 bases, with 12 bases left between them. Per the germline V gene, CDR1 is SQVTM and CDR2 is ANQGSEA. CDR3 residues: CSVGYGLKETQYF. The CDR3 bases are TGCAGCGTTGGATACGGTTTAAAAGAGACCCAGTACTTC. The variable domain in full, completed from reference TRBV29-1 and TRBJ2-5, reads SAVISQKPSRDICQRGTSLTIQCQVDSQVTMMFWYRQQPGQSLTLIATANQGSEATYESGFVIDKFPISRPNLTFSTLTVSNMSPEDSSIYLCSVGYGLKETQYFGPGTRLLVL.

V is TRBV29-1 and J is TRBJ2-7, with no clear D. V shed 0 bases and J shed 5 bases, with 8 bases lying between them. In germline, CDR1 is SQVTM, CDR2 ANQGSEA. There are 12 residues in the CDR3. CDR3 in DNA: TGCAGCGTTGAAGATCAGCCGAACGAGCAGTACTTC. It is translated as CSVEDQPNEQYF.

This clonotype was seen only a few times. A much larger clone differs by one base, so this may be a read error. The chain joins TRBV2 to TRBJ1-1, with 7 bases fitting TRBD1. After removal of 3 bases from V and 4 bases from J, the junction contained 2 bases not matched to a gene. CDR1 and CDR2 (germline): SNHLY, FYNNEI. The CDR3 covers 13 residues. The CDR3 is CASSEDRSTEAFF. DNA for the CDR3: TGTGCCAGCAGTGAGGACAGGAGCACTGAAGCTTTCTTT.

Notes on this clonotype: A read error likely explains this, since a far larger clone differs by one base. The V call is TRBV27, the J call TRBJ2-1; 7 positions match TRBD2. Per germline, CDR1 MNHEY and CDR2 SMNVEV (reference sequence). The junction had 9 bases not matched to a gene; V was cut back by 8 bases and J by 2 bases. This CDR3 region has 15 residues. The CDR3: CASGAAGRAYNEQFF. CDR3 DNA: TGTGCCAGCGGGGCAGCGGGAAGGGCCTACAATGAGCAGTTCTTC.

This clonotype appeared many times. CDR3 sequence: CASSSLFEQYF. CDR3 DNA: TGTGCCAGCAGTTCCCTTTTCGAGCAGTACTTC. The chain couples TRBV6-5 to TRBJ2-7; D is unclear. Trimming shortened V by 4 bases and J by 6 bases, and 7 bases separated the two germline ends. The CDR3 totals 11 residues. The germline gives CDR1 MNHEY, CDR2 SVGAGI.

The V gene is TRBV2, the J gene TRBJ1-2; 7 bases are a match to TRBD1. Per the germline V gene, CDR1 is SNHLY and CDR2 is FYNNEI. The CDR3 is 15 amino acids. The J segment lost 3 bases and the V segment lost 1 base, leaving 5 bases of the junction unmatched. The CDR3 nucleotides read TGTGCCAGCAGTGAAGTAGGGACAGCATACTATGGCTACACCTTC. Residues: CASSEVGTAYYGYTF.

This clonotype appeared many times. CDR3 DNA: TGTGCCAGCAGTTACTCCGGAGGACTAGCGGGGTACCCGAACCAAGAGACCCAGTACTTC. Amino acid sequence: CASSYSGGLAGYPNQETQYF. J is TRBJ2-5 and V is TRBV6-2 or TRBV6-3; 12 bases agree with TRBD2. CDR1 and CDR2 from the germline V gene are MNHEY and SVGEGT. This CDR3 is 20 amino acids long. The V segment lost 0 bases and the J segment 0 bases; nucleotides outside the gene matches: 11.

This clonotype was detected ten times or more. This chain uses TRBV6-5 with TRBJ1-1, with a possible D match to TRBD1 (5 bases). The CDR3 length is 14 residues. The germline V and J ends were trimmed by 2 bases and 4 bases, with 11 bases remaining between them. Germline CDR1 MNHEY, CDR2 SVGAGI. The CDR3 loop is CASSYGGLGTEAFF. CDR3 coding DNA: TGTGCCAGCAGTTACGGGGGACTGGGCACTGAAGCTTTCTTT.

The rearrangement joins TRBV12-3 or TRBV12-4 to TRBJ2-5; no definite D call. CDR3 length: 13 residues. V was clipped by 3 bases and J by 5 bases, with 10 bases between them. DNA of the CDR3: TGTGCCAGCAGTTTCGTGGGATTTGAGACCCAGTACTTC. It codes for CASSFVGFETQYF.

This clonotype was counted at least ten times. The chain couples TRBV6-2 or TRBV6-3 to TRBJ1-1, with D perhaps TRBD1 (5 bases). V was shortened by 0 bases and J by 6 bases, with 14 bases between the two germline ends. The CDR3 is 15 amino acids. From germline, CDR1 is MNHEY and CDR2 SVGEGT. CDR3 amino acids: CASSYSRIQGAEAFF. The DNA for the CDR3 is TGTGCCAGCAGTTACTCGAGGATTCAGGGCGCTGAAGCTTTCTTT.

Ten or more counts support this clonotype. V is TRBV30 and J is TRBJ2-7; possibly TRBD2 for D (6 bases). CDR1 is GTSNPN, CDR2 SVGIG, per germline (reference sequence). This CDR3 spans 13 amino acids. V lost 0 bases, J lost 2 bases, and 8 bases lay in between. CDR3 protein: CAWSVGGAYEQYF. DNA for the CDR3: TGTGCCTGGAGTGTTGGCGGGGCCTACGAGCAGTACTTC.

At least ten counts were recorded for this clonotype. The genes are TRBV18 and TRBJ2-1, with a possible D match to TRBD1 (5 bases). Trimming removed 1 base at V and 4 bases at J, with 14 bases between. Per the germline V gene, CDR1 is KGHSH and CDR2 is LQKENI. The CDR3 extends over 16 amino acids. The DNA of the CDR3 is TGTGCCAGCTCACCACGGCGACAGCCAGAATACAATGAGCAGTTCTTC. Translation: CASSPRRQPEYNEQFF.

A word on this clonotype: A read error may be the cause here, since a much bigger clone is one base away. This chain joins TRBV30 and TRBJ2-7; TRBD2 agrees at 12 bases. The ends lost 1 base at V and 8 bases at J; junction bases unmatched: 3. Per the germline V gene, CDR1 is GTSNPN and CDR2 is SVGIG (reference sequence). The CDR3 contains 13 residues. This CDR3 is CAWSGLAGAQQYF. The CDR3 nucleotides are TGTGCCTGGAGTGGACTAGCGGGAGCACAGCAGTACTTC.

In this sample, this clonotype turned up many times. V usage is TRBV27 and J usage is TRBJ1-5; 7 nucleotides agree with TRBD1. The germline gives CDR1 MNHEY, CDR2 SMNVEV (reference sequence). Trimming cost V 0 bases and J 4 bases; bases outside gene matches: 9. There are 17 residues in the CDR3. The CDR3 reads CASSLSPGQAPNQPQHF. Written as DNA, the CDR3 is TGTGCCAGCAGTTTATCTCCCGGACAGGCACCAAATCAGCCCCAGCATTTT.

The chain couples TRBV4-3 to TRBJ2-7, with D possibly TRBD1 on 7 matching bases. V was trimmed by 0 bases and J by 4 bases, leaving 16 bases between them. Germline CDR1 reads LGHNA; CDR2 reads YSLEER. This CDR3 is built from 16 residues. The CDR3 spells CASSQDEAGGNYEQYF. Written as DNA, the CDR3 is TGCGCCAGCAGCCAAGATGAGGCAGGGGGGAATTACGAGCAGTACTTC.

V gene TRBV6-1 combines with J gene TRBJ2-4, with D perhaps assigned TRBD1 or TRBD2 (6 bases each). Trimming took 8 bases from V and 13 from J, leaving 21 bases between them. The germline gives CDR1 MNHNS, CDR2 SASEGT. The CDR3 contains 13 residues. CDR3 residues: CASGARGDGEQYF. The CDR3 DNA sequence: TGTGCCAGCGGGGCTAGGGGGGATGGTGAGCAGTACTTC.

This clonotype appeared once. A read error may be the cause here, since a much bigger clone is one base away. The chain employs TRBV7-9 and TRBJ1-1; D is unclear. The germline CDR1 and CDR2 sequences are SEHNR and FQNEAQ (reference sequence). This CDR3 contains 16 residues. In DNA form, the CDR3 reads TGTGTCAGCAGCCGTCCGATGGGGATAGGGAACACTGAAGCTTTCTTT. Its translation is CVSSRPMGIGNTEAFF.

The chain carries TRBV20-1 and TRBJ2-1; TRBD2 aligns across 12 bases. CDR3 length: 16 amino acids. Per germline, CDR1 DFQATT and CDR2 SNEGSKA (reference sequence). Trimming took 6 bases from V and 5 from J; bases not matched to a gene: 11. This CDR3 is CSAQDWASGRDNEQFF. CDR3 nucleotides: TGCAGTGCCCAGGACTGGGCTAGCGGGAGGGACAATGAGCAGTTCTTC.

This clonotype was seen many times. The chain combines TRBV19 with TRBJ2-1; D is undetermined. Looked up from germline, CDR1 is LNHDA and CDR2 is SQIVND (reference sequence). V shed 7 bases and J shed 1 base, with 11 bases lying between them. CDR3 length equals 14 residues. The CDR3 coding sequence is TGTGCCAGTAAAGCCGACCGTTCCTACAATGAGCAGTTCTTC. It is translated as CASKADRSYNEQFF.